Listed below are T cell receptor beta chains from one sample, sequenced in a study of cytomegalovirus exposure and HLA in healthy donors. TCRdb's table, derived via immunoSEQ multiplex PCR, lists solely in-frame clones and lacks some. This sample has roughly 140,000 clones, with roughly 80% found just once. Material: PBMCs. These receptors all stem from a man in his forties in good health and CMV-seropositive. Each CDR3 is given with its conserved first and last residue. The order of the fields is V gene, D gene, clone size, J gene, CDR3 DNA, CDR3 protein. D genes are given only for firm matches. Clone size, where shown, is once, few, many, or a class for clones that have expanded.

V gene: TRBV2
D gene: TRBD1
clone size: NA
J gene: TRBJ2-1
CDR3 DNA: TGTGCCAGCAGTGGTAGGGACAGGGGGTCCTACAATGAGCAGTTCTTC
CDR3 protein: CASSGRDRGSYNEQFF

V gene: TRBV7-9
D gene: TRBD1
clone size: NA
J gene: TRBJ2-7
CDR3 DNA: TGTGCCAGCAGCCGACAATTCCGACAGGGTGGGTGGGAGCAGTACTTC
CDR3 protein: CASSRQFRQGGWEQYF

V gene: TRBV29-1
D gene: TRBD2
clone size: NA
J gene: TRBJ2-3
CDR3 DNA: TGCAGCGTTGAACAACCATTAGCGGGGAACACAGATACGCAGTATTTT
CDR3 protein: CSVEQPLAGNTDTQYF

V gene: TRBV10-1
D gene: NA
clone size: NA
J gene: TRBJ2-5
CDR3 DNA: TGCGCCAGCACCAAACAGGGTAGGCAGACCCAGTACTTC
CDR3 protein: CASTKQGRQTQYF

V gene: TRBV5-4
D gene: NA
clone size: NA
J gene: TRBJ1-2
CDR3 DNA: TGTGCCAGCAGCTTGAGGACGGGGAACTATGGCTACACCTTC
CDR3 protein: CASSLRTGNYGYTF

V gene: TRBV9
D gene: TRBD2
clone size: NA
J gene: TRBJ2-1
CDR3 DNA: TGTGCCAGCAGCCCCCCAGCGGGAGGGATCTACAATGAGCAGTTCTTC
CDR3 protein: CASSPPAGGIYNEQFF

V gene: TRBV4-3
D gene: NA
clone size: NA
J gene: TRBJ2-2
CDR3 DNA: TGCGCCAGCAGCCAAGATATTAGTAGCGGAAACACCGGGGAGCTGTTTTTT
CDR3 protein: CASSQDISSGNTGELFF

V gene: TRBV19
D gene: TRBD1
clone size: NA
J gene: TRBJ2-7
CDR3 DNA: TGTGCCAGTAGTACCGGGACAGGGCTTTTCTACGAGCAGTACTTC
CDR3 protein: CASSTGTGLFYEQYF

V gene: TRBV5-6
D gene: NA
clone size: NA
J gene: TRBJ2-1
CDR3 DNA: TGTGCCAGCAGCACGGCGGGGTCCGAGGTCTTC
CDR3 protein: CASSTAGSEVF

V gene: TRBV19
D gene: TRBD2
clone size: NA
J gene: TRBJ2-1
CDR3 DNA: TGTGCCAGTACCCTTACTAGCGGGGGGACCAATGAGCAGTTCTTC
CDR3 protein: CASTLTSGGTNEQFF

V gene: TRBV6-1
D gene: TRBD1
clone size: NA
J gene: TRBJ2-1
CDR3 DNA: TGTGCCAGCAGTGAAGGGGACAGGGCCTACAATGAGCAGTTCTTC
CDR3 protein: CASSEGDRAYNEQFF

V gene: TRBV5-8
D gene: NA
clone size: NA
J gene: TRBJ2-2
CDR3 DNA: TGTGCCAGCAGCTTGTTTAGATTGGCCGGGGAGCTGTTTTTT
CDR3 protein: CASSLFRLAGELFF

V gene: TRBV27
D gene: TRBD2
clone size: NA
J gene: TRBJ2-1
CDR3 DNA: TGTGCCTCCTCGAGGGGAGCGGGGGGTCCACGCTCCTACAATGAGCAGTTCTTC
CDR3 protein: CASSRGAGGPRSYNEQFF

V gene: TRBV7-2
D gene: NA
clone size: NA
J gene: TRBJ1-1
CDR3 DNA: TGTGCCAGCAGCTTAGCGCGGGGAACCACTGAAGCTTTCTTT
CDR3 protein: CASSLARGTTEAFF

V gene: TRBV6-5
D gene: NA
clone size: NA
J gene: TRBJ1-1
CDR3 DNA: TGTGCCAGCAGTTACTCGGGCCGTTCCACTGAAGCTTTCTTT
CDR3 protein: CASSYSGRSTEAFF

V gene: TRBV25-1
D gene: TRBD2
clone size: NA
J gene: TRBJ2-2
CDR3 DNA: TGTGCCAGCAGTGCTTCCTTAAAGCGGGGACGGAACACCGGGGAGCTGTTTTTT
CDR3 protein: CASSASLKRGRNTGELFF

V gene: TRBV5-1
D gene: NA
clone size: NA
J gene: TRBJ2-7
CDR3 DNA: TGCGCCAGCAGGGGCCGGATAGCCTACGAGCAGTACTTC
CDR3 protein: CASRGRIAYEQYF

V gene: TRBV6-4
D gene: NA
clone size: NA
J gene: TRBJ1-1
CDR3 DNA: TGTGCCAGCAAACTGGGCAAGAACACTGAAGCTTTCTTT
CDR3 protein: CASKLGKNTEAFF

V gene: TRBV6-5
D gene: TRBD1
clone size: NA
J gene: TRBJ2-7
CDR3 DNA: TGTGCCAGCAGTTATACACAGACAGGGAGATATGAGCAGTACTTC
CDR3 protein: CASSYTQTGRYEQYF

V gene: TRBV28
D gene: NA
clone size: NA
J gene: TRBJ1-2
CDR3 DNA: TGTGCCAGCAGTTTTATTTCCTATGGCTACACCTTC
CDR3 protein: CASSFISYGYTF

V gene: TRBV27
D gene: NA
clone size: NA
J gene: TRBJ2-7
CDR3 DNA: TGTGCCAGCAGTTTATCAAGGACAGCCCGGGAGCAGTACTTC
CDR3 protein: CASSLSRTAREQYF

V gene: TRBV4-3
D gene: TRBD2
clone size: NA
J gene: TRBJ2-5
CDR3 DNA: TGCGCCAGCAGCCGCACCGCGGGGGTACAAGAGACCCAGTACTTC
CDR3 protein: CASSRTAGVQETQYF

V gene: TRBV6-1
D gene: NA
clone size: NA
J gene: TRBJ2-7
CDR3 DNA: TGTGCCAGCAGGGACTACTTCGAGCAGTACTTC
CDR3 protein: CASRDYFEQYF

V gene: TRBV4-1
D gene: TRBD2
clone size: NA
J gene: TRBJ2-5
CDR3 DNA: TGCGCCAGCAGCCAAGAAGCTAGCGGGGGGGCAGCAGAGACCCAGTACTTC
CDR3 protein: CASSQEASGGAAETQYF

V gene: TRBV28
D gene: TRBD1
clone size: NA
J gene: TRBJ2-4
CDR3 DNA: TGTGCCAGCAGTTCCCTGACAGGGAACAAAAACATTCAGTACTTC
CDR3 protein: CASSSLTGNKNIQYF

V gene: TRBV7-2
D gene: NA
clone size: NA
J gene: TRBJ1-6
CDR3 DNA: TGTGCCAGCAGCTTATTGCAGTCTAATTCACCCCTCCACTTT
CDR3 protein: CASSLLQSNSPLHF

V gene: TRBV19
D gene: NA
clone size: NA
J gene: TRBJ1-5
CDR3 DNA: TGTGCCAGTAGTATGGAGTCCGGAAGGCAGCCCCAGCATTTT
CDR3 protein: CASSMESGRQPQHF

V gene: TRBV29-1
D gene: TRBD1
clone size: NA
J gene: TRBJ2-7
CDR3 DNA: TGCAGCGTTGAACGGGACAGCTACGAGCAGTACTTC
CDR3 protein: CSVERDSYEQYF

V gene: TRBV7-8
D gene: NA
clone size: NA
J gene: TRBJ1-2
CDR3 DNA: TGTGCCAGCAGCCCACATAACTATGGCTACACCTTC
CDR3 protein: CASSPHNYGYTF

V gene: TRBV4-2
D gene: TRBD2
clone size: once
J gene: TRBJ2-3
CDR3 DNA: TGTGCCAGCAGCCAAGATTTGGCTAGCGGGGCCAAGAGGCAGTATTTT
CDR3 protein: CASSQDLASGAKRQYF

V gene: TRBV29-1
D gene: TRBD1
clone size: NA
J gene: TRBJ1-2
CDR3 DNA: TGCAGCGCCAGTCGACAGGGGGCGCAAGGCTACACCTTC
CDR3 protein: CSASRQGAQGYTF

V gene: TRBV30
D gene: TRBD1
clone size: once
J gene: TRBJ1-4
CDR3 DNA: TGTGCCTGGAGCGATTTACAGGGGGCCTCTGAAAAACTGTTTTTT
CDR3 protein: CAWSDLQGASEKLFF

V gene: TRBV5-1
D gene: NA
clone size: NA
J gene: TRBJ2-1
CDR3 DNA: TGCGCCAGCAGCTTGGCCGTGGGGGGTGCCTACAATGAGCAGTTCTTC
CDR3 protein: CASSLAVGGAYNEQFF

V gene: TRBV19
D gene: TRBD1
clone size: NA
J gene: TRBJ2-7
CDR3 DNA: TGTGCCAGTAGTATTTTACTGGGGCAGGGGGCCCACGAGCAGTACTTC
CDR3 protein: CASSILLGQGAHEQYF

V gene: TRBV7-9
D gene: NA
clone size: few
J gene: TRBJ1-3
CDR3 DNA: TGTGCCAGCAGGTCGGCTGGAAACACCATATATTTT
CDR3 protein: CASRSAGNTIYF

V gene: TRBV7-6
D gene: TRBD2
clone size: NA
J gene: TRBJ2-1
CDR3 DNA: TGTGCCAGCGGGGTCCTAGCGGGAGTTTACAATGAGCAGTTCTTC
CDR3 protein: CASGVLAGVYNEQFF

V gene: TRBV6-6
D gene: NA
clone size: NA
J gene: TRBJ2-5
CDR3 DNA: TGTGCCAGCAGTTCGACCTTTGACAGCCAAGAGACCCAGTACTTC
CDR3 protein: CASSSTFDSQETQYF

V gene: TRBV6-5
D gene: NA
clone size: NA
J gene: TRBJ2-2
CDR3 DNA: TGTGCCATAAGAAGGGGTATCATGAGCACCGGGGAGCTGTTTTTT
CDR3 protein: CAIRRGIMSTGELFF

V gene: TRBV12-1
D gene: NA
clone size: NA
J gene: TRBJ2-3
CDR3 DNA: TGTGCCAGCAGCATACAGGGGGAAGGAGATACGCAGTATTTT
CDR3 protein: CASSIQGEGDTQYF

V gene: TRBV15
D gene: TRBD1
clone size: NA
J gene: TRBJ1-4
CDR3 DNA: TGTGCCACCAGCAGGAAACAGGGGTCTAATGAAAAACTGTTTTTT
CDR3 protein: CATSRKQGSNEKLFF